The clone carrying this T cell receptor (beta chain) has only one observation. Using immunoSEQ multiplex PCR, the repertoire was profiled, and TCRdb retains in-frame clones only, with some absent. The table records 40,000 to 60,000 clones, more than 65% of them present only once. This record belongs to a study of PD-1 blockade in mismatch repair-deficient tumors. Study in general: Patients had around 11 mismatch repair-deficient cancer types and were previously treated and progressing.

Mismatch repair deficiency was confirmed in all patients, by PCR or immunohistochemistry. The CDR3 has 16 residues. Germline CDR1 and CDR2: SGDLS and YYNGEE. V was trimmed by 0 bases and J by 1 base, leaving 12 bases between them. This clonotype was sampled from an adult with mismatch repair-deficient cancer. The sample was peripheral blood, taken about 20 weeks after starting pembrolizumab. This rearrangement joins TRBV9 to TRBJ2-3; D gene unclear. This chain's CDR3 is CASSVEPGPRTDTQYF. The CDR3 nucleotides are TGTGCCAGCAGCGTAGAACCGGGCCCGCGCACAGATACGCAGTATTTT.